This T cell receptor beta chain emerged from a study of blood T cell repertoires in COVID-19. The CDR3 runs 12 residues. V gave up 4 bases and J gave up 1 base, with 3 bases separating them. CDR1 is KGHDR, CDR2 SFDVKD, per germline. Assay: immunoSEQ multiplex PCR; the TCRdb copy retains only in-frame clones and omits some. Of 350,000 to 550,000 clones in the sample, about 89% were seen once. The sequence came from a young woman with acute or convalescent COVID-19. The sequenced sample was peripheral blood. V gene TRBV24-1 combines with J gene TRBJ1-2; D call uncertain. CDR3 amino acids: CATSDSNYGYTF. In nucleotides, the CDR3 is TGTGCCACCAGTGACAGTAACTATGGCTACACCTTC.